The 20 T cell receptor beta chains reported below all come from one sample, sequenced in a study of blood T cell dynamics during melanoma immunotherapy (dated by TCRdb to 2018 to 2021). Libraries were prepared through the immunoSEQ multiplex PCR assay. The table was pulled from immuneACCESS by TCRdb, which kept in-frame rearrangements only. Such tables lose some clones; where checked, under half of the loss comes from unresolved V genes, and the rest has no known cause. The sample table contains approximately 4,700 clones; only one count was recorded for 60% to 85% of them. The ten largest clones represent 45% to 65% of the sample. In light of the paper, this sample's time point label describes: week 3, after first cycle of checkpoint inhibitor. The sequences come from blood, collected from a patient treated with checkpoint blockade. All receptors come from a human donor with melanoma.

As to this clone: This likely came from a read error, as a far larger clone is one base away. The sample holds other DNA sequences that translate to the same CDR3. The rearrangement uses TRBV4-1 and TRBJ1-5; 8 bases match TRBD1. After removal of 0 bases from V and 3 bases from J, the junction contained 4 bases not matched to a gene. There are 16 residues in the CDR3. CDR1 is MGHRA and CDR2 is YSYEKL in the germline V gene. CDR3 coding DNA: TGCGCCAGCAGCCAAGAGGGGACAGGCCCCAATCAGCCCCAGCATTTT. It translates to CASSQEGTGPNQPQHF.

The genes are TRBV5-4 and TRBJ2-6; a weak D match, TRBD2 (5 bases). In germline, CDR1 is SGHNT, CDR2 YYREEE (reference sequence). V lost 0 bases to trimming and J lost 4 bases, with 8 bases between them. The CDR3 covers 15 residues. The CDR3 bases are TGTGCCAGCAGCTTGGACCCTAGCGGGGCCAACGTCCTGACTTTC. Translation: CASSLDPSGANVLTF.

The chain has TRBV11-2 and TRBJ2-7, with D perhaps TRBD2 (6 bases). The germline V and J ends were trimmed by 5 bases and 0 bases, with 23 bases remaining between them. The CDR3 has 18 amino acids. Germline CDR1 is SGHAT and CDR2 is FQNNGV. CDR3 nucleotides: TGTGCCAGCAGCCCGATCTCCCGCGGGTTAGCGGACTCCTACGAGCAGTACTTC. Residues: CASSPISRGLADSYEQYF.

The gene calls are TRBV6-5 and TRBJ2-5, with TRBD1 matching over 10 bases. Germline-derived CDR1 and CDR2 are MNHEY and SVGAGI. The V gene end was trimmed by 6 bases and the J gene end by 7 bases; junction bases not matched to a gene: 5. CDR3 length: 13 residues. The CDR3 DNA reads TGTGCCAGCAGCTCGGACAGGGGGGGGACCCAGTACTTC. Its translation: CASSSDRGGTQYF.

The rearrangement joins TRBV30 to TRBJ2-3, with D possibly being TRBD1 (5 bases). V lost 1 base, J lost 1 base, and 9 bases lay in between. The germline CDR1 and CDR2 sequences are GTSNPN and SVGIG (reference sequence). This CDR3 comprises 14 residues. CDR3 residues: CAWSGRVGTDTQYF. CDR3 in DNA: TGTGCCTGGAGTGGCAGGGTGGGCACAGATACGCAGTATTTT.

This clone was observed a single time. V usage is TRBV19 and J usage is TRBJ2-1, with D tentatively TRBD2 (6 bases). The length of the CDR3 is 16 residues. Germline CDR1 is LNHDA and CDR2 is SQIVND (reference sequence). Trimming took 4 bases from V and 10 from J, leaving 23 bases between them. CDR3 in amino acids: CASSTQGTPRGREQFF. DNA of the CDR3: TGTGCCAGTAGTACCCAAGGGACTCCTAGAGGGAGGGAGCAGTTCTTC.

DNA of the CDR3: TGCGCCAGCAGCCAAGCCAGGGATCACTCTGGAAACACCATATATTTT. It is translated as CASSQARDHSGNTIYF. V usage is TRBV4-3 and J usage is TRBJ1-3; possibly TRBD1 for D (5 bases). Germline CDR1 reads LGHNA; CDR2 reads YSLEER. Trimming removed 1 base at V and 0 bases at J, with 10 bases between. CDR3 size: 16 residues.

V gene TRBV6-6 combines with J gene TRBJ1-1; TRBD1 is a possible D gene (6 bases). The CDR3 runs 14 residues. Trimming removed 6 bases at V and 7 bases at J, with 18 bases between. Germline V gene data show CDR1 as MNHNY and CDR2 as SVGAGI (reference sequence). CDR3 DNA: TGTGCCAGCAGCGACCCAGGCAAAGGGGGTGAAGCTTTCTTT. It translates to CASSDPGKGGEAFF.

This clone was seen a single time. V usage is TRBV18 and J usage is TRBJ2-3, with 8 bases lining up with TRBD2. J was trimmed by 0 bases and V by 3 bases; bases with no gene match: 5. This CDR3 region has 16 residues. Germline CDR1 is KGHSH and CDR2 is LQKENI. The CDR3: CASSPFSGGSTDTQYF. CDR3 coding DNA: TGTGCCAGCTCACCCTTTTCGGGGGGGAGCACAGATACGCAGTATTTT.

This chain links TRBV7-9 with TRBJ2-2, with 7 positions matching TRBD2. The CDR3 extends over 13 amino acids. Germline values: CDR1 SEHNR, CDR2 FQNEAQ (reference sequence). In DNA form, the CDR3 reads TGTGGAGGCCAGGGAGGGGACACCGGGGAGCTGTTTTTT. This codes for CGGQGGDTGELFF. The full variable domain, completed using reference TRBV7-9 and TRBJ2-2, is DTGVSQNPRHKITKRGQNVTFRCDPISEHNRLYWYRQTLGQGPEFLTYFQNEAQLEKSRLLSDRFSAERPKGSFSTLEIQRTEQGDSAMYLCGGQGGDTGELFFGEGSRLTVL.

The chain joins TRBV19 to TRBJ1-3; D is undetermined. With 7 bases removed from V and 4 bases from J, the gap between germline ends came to 14 bases. The length of the CDR3 is 14 residues. The germline gives CDR1 LNHDA, CDR2 SQIVND (reference sequence). The CDR3 loop is CASTLWGGGNTIYF. In DNA form, the CDR3 reads TGTGCCAGTACCCTTTGGGGAGGAGGAAACACCATATATTTT.

The CDR3 loop is CASQRDSSYNEQFF. The CDR3 DNA is TGCGCCAGCCAACGGGATAGCTCCTACAATGAGCAGTTCTTC. V usage is TRBV5-1 and J usage is TRBJ2-1; perhaps TRBD2 as D (5 bases). This CDR3 comprises 14 residues. With 7 bases removed from V and 0 bases from J, the gap between germline ends came to 11 bases. Germline V gives CDR1 SGHRS, CDR2 YFSETQ.

The chain recombines TRBV7-3 with TRBJ1-2; D is undetermined. V was cut by 0 bases and J by 4 bases, with 15 bases left in between. Germline V CDR1 and CDR2: SGHTA, FQGTGA. The CDR3 totals 16 residues. The CDR3 sequence: CASSLTGTFPPYGYTF. CDR3 sequence (DNA): TGTGCCAGCAGCTTAACTGGTACTTTCCCTCCCTATGGCTACACCTTC.

The V and J genes are TRBV5-1 and TRBJ1-2; 8 bases are a match to TRBD1. The V gene end was trimmed by 0 bases and the J gene end by 4 bases; junction bases not matched to a gene: 5. Germline V gene data show CDR1 as SGHRS and CDR2 as YFSETQ. The CDR3 contains 15 residues. Here the CDR3 reads CASSLAAGGSYGYTF. In DNA form, the CDR3 reads TGCGCCAGCAGCTTGGCCGCAGGGGGCAGCTATGGCTACACCTTC.

The rearrangement uses TRBV10-3 and TRBJ2-1; D not resolved. The germline gives CDR1 ENHRY, CDR2 SYGVKD. CDR3 length: 12 residues. Trimming removed 3 bases at V and 9 bases at J, with 9 bases between. The DNA of the CDR3 is TGTGCCATCAGTGAAAATCCCCCTGAGCAGTTCTTC. Protein product: CAISENPPEQFF.

The chain joins TRBV11-3 to TRBJ1-2, with D perhaps TRBD1 (5 bases). The CDR3 runs 14 residues. The ends were cut back, 0 bases at V and 4 bases at J, with 9 bases in the middle. From germline, CDR1 is SGHNT and CDR2 YENEEA. The CDR3: CASSLDGGSYGYTF. CDR3 DNA sequence: TGTGCCAGCAGCTTAGATGGGGGGAGCTATGGCTACACCTTC.

For the CDR3, the DNA is TGCAGCGTTGGCCGGATGAACACTGAAGCTTTCTTT. It specifies CSVGRMNTEAFF. The rearrangement joins TRBV29-1 to TRBJ1-1; no clear D gene. Germline-derived CDR1 and CDR2 are SQVTM and ANQGSEA. V was cut by 4 bases and J by 0 bases, with 6 bases left in between. The CDR3 spans 12 residues.

The rearrangement uses TRBV27 and TRBJ2-3, with D perhaps matching TRBD2 (5 bases). The CDR3 is 17 amino acids. Trimming left V 6 bases short and J 2 bases short, with 21 bases between. The germline V gene encodes CDR1 MNHEY and CDR2 SMNVEV (reference sequence). The CDR3 sequence: CASSPLGQAGVTDTQYF. The CDR3, as DNA: TGTGCCAGCAGCCCCCTCGGGCAGGCCGGGGTCACAGATACGCAGTATTTT.

The V and J genes are TRBV7-9 and TRBJ1-2; 9 nucleotides align to TRBD1. The germline gives CDR1 SEHNR, CDR2 FQNEAQ (reference sequence). Trimming at V came to 5 bases and at J to 3 bases, leaving 4 bases not matched to a gene. This CDR3 spans 14 amino acids. CDR3 in DNA: TGTGCCAGCAGCCCACAGGGGGCGGACTATGGCTACACCTTC. Its translation: CASSPQGADYGYTF.

The J gene is TRBJ1-6, the V gene TRBV11-2; 8 nucleotides match TRBD1. The CDR3 loop spans 15 amino acids. Germline lookup yields CDR1 SGHAT and CDR2 FQNNGV. J lost 7 bases, V lost 2 bases, and 4 bases had no gene match. The DNA for the CDR3 is TGTGCCAGCAGCTTAATCGGACAGGGAAATTCACCCCTCCACTTT. Encoded protein: CASSLIGQGNSPLHF.